Below are 27 T cell receptor beta chains sequenced from a single sample in a study of blood T cell repertoires in COVID-19. Profiling relied on immunoSEQ multiplex PCR, and the TCRdb table lists in-frame clones only, not all of them. The sample contains about 240,000 clones, roughly 80% of which appear only once. Sequenced input: peripheral blood. These receptors all stem from a woman in her sixties or seventies with active or convalescent COVID-19.

V usage is TRBV11-3 and J usage is TRBJ2-5; D unclear. This CDR3 is 12 amino acids long. Between the trimmed V and J ends, which lost 3 bases and 2 bases, there was a span of 4 bases. CDR1 is SGHNT, CDR2 YENEEA, per germline. CDR3 sequence (DNA): TGTGCCAGCAGCTTCGGGCAAGAGACCCAGTACTTC. Translating gives CASSFGQETQYF.

The V and J genes are TRBV5-1 and TRBJ2-5; 10 bases are a match to TRBD2. The junction had 6 bases not matched to a gene; V was cut back by 4 bases and J by 3 bases. CDR1 is SGHRS and CDR2 is YFSETQ in the germline V gene. The CDR3 is 15 amino acids. This CDR3 is CASSISGTSEETQYF. CDR3 coding DNA: TGCGCCAGCAGCATCTCCGGGACTAGCGAAGAGACCCAGTACTTC.

This chain links TRBV10-3 with TRBJ2-1, with 11 bases identical to TRBD2. Germline V gene sequence: CDR1 ENHRY, CDR2 SYGVKD. This CDR3 has 16 amino acids. V shed 5 bases, J shed 6 bases, and the junction held 9 bases outside the gene matches. CDR3 in DNA: TGTGCCATCAGTCGCCAGGGACTAGCGGAACTCAATGAGCAGTTCTTC. Amino acid sequence: CAISRQGLAELNEQFF.

This chain connects TRBV29-1 to TRBJ1-1, with 8 bases aligning to TRBD1. This CDR3 spans 12 amino acids. Germline-derived CDR1 and CDR2 are SQVTM and ANQGSEA. V shed 8 bases, J shed 4 bases, and the junction held 6 bases outside the gene matches. The CDR3 protein is CSSDRGGTEAFF. In DNA, the CDR3 is TGCAGCTCCGACAGGGGCGGCACTGAAGCTTTCTTT.

The chain employs TRBV28 and TRBJ2-5; a possible D gene is TRBD1 (5 bases). Trimming shortened V by 2 bases and J by 4 bases, and 11 bases separated the two germline ends. This CDR3 has 14 amino acids. CDR1 and CDR2 (germline): MDHEN, SYDVKM. The CDR3 protein is CASSLQGRRETQYF. The CDR3 nucleotides read TGTGCCAGCAGTTTACAGGGTAGGCGAGAGACCCAGTACTTC.

The genes are TRBV7-9 and TRBJ1-1; weak D call: TRBD1 (5 bases). This CDR3 comprises 14 residues. CDR1 and CDR2 (germline): SEHNR, FQNEAQ (reference sequence). V was trimmed by 3 bases and J by 6 bases, leaving 14 bases between them. CDR3 sequence reads: CASSFARQFAEAFF. The CDR3 DNA reads TGTGCCAGCAGCTTCGCCAGACAGTTCGCTGAAGCTTTCTTT.

The V and J genes are TRBV30 and TRBJ2-3; tentative D call: TRBD1 (5 bases). This CDR3 comprises 14 residues. Germline V gene lookup returns CDR1 GTSNPN and CDR2 SVGIG (reference sequence). Trimming removed 0 bases at V and 5 bases at J, with 12 bases between. The CDR3 sequence is CAWSVARVVDTQYF. CDR3 bases: TGTGCCTGGAGTGTAGCCAGGGTGGTAGATACGCAGTATTTT. Using reference TRBV30 and TRBJ2-3 for the parts outside the CDR3, the full variable domain is SQTIHQWPATLVQPVGSPLSLECTVEGTSNPNLYWYRQAAGRGLQLLFYSVGIGQISSEVPQNLSASRPQDRQFILSSKKLLLSDSGFYLCAWSVARVVDTQYFGPGTRLTVL.

The V call is TRBV27, the J call TRBJ1-2; D gene uncertain. This CDR3 spans 14 amino acids. Germline loops: CDR1 MNHEY, CDR2 SMNVEV (reference sequence). Trimming took 5 bases from V and 2 from J, leaving 12 bases between them. The CDR3 region is CASSTAPLNYGYTF. The CDR3 DNA reads as TGTGCCAGCAGTACTGCGCCCCTAAACTATGGCTACACCTTC.

This chain links TRBV28 with TRBJ1-4; D unresolved. Germline CDR1 reads MDHEN; CDR2 reads SYDVKM. The CDR3 contains 15 residues. V gave up 4 bases and J gave up 1 base, with 10 bases separating them. CDR3 DNA: TGTGCCAGCAGTTCCCTAGACGTAACTAATGAAAAACTGTTTTTT. Translating gives CASSSLDVTNEKLFF.

This chain uses TRBV28 with TRBJ1-2; perhaps TRBD1 as D (6 bases). This CDR3 comprises 15 residues. The germline CDR1 and CDR2 sequences are MDHEN and SYDVKM. Trimming stripped 7 bases from V and 3 bases from J, with 18 bases between. In DNA form, the CDR3 reads TGTGCCAGCAAAACACGGACTAGGGGGGACTATGGCTACACCTTC. Translating gives CASKTRTRGDYGYTF.

The chain combines TRBV29-1 with TRBJ2-4; TRBD1 matches at 11 bases. Germline-derived CDR1 and CDR2 are SQVTM and ANQGSEA. The CDR3 is 15 amino acids. The V gene end was trimmed by 8 bases and the J gene end by 5 bases; junction bases not matched to a gene: 11. The CDR3 coding sequence is TGCAGCCCCCGTGGACAGGGGGCGAAGGAAAACATTCAGTACTTC. This encodes CSPRGQGAKENIQYF.

This clone showed up just a few times. The rearrangement joins TRBV5-1 to TRBJ2-2; TRBD1 matches 7 bases. The ends lost 0 bases at V and 5 bases at J; junction bases unmatched: 4. The length of the CDR3 is 15 residues. Germline CDR1 is SGHRS and CDR2 is YFSETQ. CDR3 residues: CASSLEGGRTGELFF. DNA of the CDR3: TGCGCCAGCAGCTTGGAAGGGGGCCGAACCGGGGAGCTGTTTTTT.

As to this clone: The sample contains more than one DNA sequence encoding this CDR3. The chain carries TRBV19 and TRBJ1-2; the D is unclear. Trimming left V 3 bases short and J 4 bases short, with 9 bases between. The germline CDR1 and CDR2 sequences are LNHDA and SQIVND (reference sequence). There are 13 residues in the CDR3. The CDR3 DNA follows: TGTGCCAGTAGTATCGGGCGGGGCTATGGCTACACCTTC. Protein sequence: CASSIGRGYGYTF.

This rearrangement joins TRBV18 to TRBJ2-7; TRBD2 might be the D (5 bases). The CDR3 has 14 amino acids. V lost 5 bases, J lost 7 bases, and 18 bases lay in between. Per germline, CDR1 KGHSH and CDR2 LQKENI. CDR3 nucleotides: TGTGCCAGCTCATTGTTTGTTCCCTCGGGGGAGCAGTACTTC. Encoded protein: CASSLFVPSGEQYF.

The V gene is TRBV18, the J gene TRBJ2-5, with a possible D match to TRBD1 (5 bases). This CDR3 has 14 amino acids. Deletions cut 0 bases from V and 4 bases from J, with 9 bases between. Germline CDR1 reads KGHSH; CDR2 reads LQKENI. The chain's CDR3 is CASSPPVGVETQYF. The CDR3, as DNA: TGTGCCAGCTCACCACCGGTAGGGGTAGAGACCCAGTACTTC.

The rearrangement links TRBV11-3 to TRBJ2-2, with D unresolved. The CDR3 runs to 14 residues. Trimming left V 3 bases short and J 0 bases short, with 5 bases between. Germline CDR1 SGHNT, CDR2 YENEEA. The CDR3 bases are TGTGCCAGCAGCTTTATGTCGAACACCGGGGAGCTGTTTTTT. It yields the protein CASSFMSNTGELFF.

This clone was detected many times. The CDR3 loop reads CASSPGDGELFF. The CDR3 coding sequence is TGTGCCAGCTCACCCGGGGACGGGGAGCTGTTTTTT. The J gene is TRBJ2-2, the V gene TRBV18; tentatively, D is TRBD2 (5 bases). V lost 3 bases to trimming and J lost 7 bases, with 6 bases between them. The CDR3 spans 12 residues. The germline V gene has CDR1 KGHSH and CDR2 LQKENI.

The rearrangement joins TRBV30 to TRBJ2-1; 8 bases match TRBD1. The CDR3 is made up of 15 amino acids. CDR1 and CDR2 (germline): GTSNPN, SVGIG (reference sequence). V trimming: 3 bases; J trimming: 7 bases; junction bases outside the gene matches: 11. The CDR3 here is CAWSPFRGQVNEQFF. The DNA for the CDR3 is TGTGCCTGGAGCCCTTTCCGGGGACAGGTGAATGAGCAGTTCTTC.

J is TRBJ2-7 and V is TRBV29-1; TRBD1 matches 9 bases. With 5 bases clipped from V and 2 bases from J, the junction kept 7 bases outside the gene matches. Germline-derived CDR1 and CDR2 are SQVTM and ANQGSEA. There are 14 residues in the CDR3. This CDR3 reads CSVNTGTGTYEQYF. In nucleotides, the CDR3 is TGCAGCGTTAACACCGGGACAGGGACCTACGAGCAGTACTTC.

The gene calls are TRBV7-2 and TRBJ2-7, with 9 positions matching TRBD1. The ends lost 4 bases at V and 4 bases at J; junction bases unmatched: 5. Germline CDR1 and CDR2: SGHTA and FQGNSA. The CDR3 has 14 amino acids. The CDR3 loop is CASSSTTGGYEQYF. Here the CDR3 DNA reads TGTGCCAGCAGCTCGACGACAGGGGGGTACGAGCAGTACTTC.

The chain combines TRBV6-4 with TRBJ1-1, with D possibly matching TRBD1 (5 bases). CDR1 is MRHNA and CDR2 is SNTAGT in the germline V gene. The CDR3 loop spans 14 amino acids. The V end lost 2 bases, the J end lost 6 bases, and 13 bases lay between the germline ends. The DNA of the CDR3 is TGTGCCAGCAGTGACCATACAGGTACGGCTGAAGCTTTCTTT. It encodes CASSDHTGTAEAFF.

The chain joins TRBV19 to TRBJ1-5; D is undetermined. Trimming cost V 3 bases and J 4 bases, with 4 bases left between them. This CDR3 spans 12 amino acids. From germline, CDR1 is LNHDA and CDR2 SQIVND (reference sequence). The DNA for the CDR3 is TGTGCCAGTAGTATCCATAATCAGCCCCAGCATTTT. Encoded protein: CASSIHNQPQHF.

The chain combines TRBV5-5 with TRBJ2-3; a possible D gene is TRBD2 (5 bases). The ends were cut back, 5 bases at V and 0 bases at J, with 13 bases in the middle. There are 15 residues in the CDR3. From germline, CDR1 is SGHKS and CDR2 YYEKEE (reference sequence). CDR3 residues: CASSQLADSTDTQYF. Written as DNA, the CDR3 is TGTGCCAGCAGTCAGCTAGCTGACAGCACAGATACGCAGTATTTT.

The genes are TRBV2 and TRBJ1-5, with 7 positions matching TRBD1. Germline CDR1 SNHLY, CDR2 FYNNEI. CDR3 length: 18 residues. With V trimmed by 3 bases and J by 0 bases, 11 bases remained unmatched. The CDR3 nucleotides read TGTGCCAGCAGTGACTGGGGGCTACAGGGGCTTAGCAATCAGCCCCAGCATTTT. It codes for CASSDWGLQGLSNQPQHF.

This sequence joins TRBV5-8 and TRBJ2-3, with 7 bases fitting TRBD2. Germline V gives CDR1 SGHTS, CDR2 YDEGEE. V lost 2 bases and J lost 0; bases outside the gene matches: 9. The CDR3 has 17 amino acids. CDR3 bases: TGTGCCAGCAGCTTTGGTCTAGCGGCGACTAGCACAGATACGCAGTATTTT. Translation gives CASSFGLAATSTDTQYF. The full variable domain, completed using reference TRBV5-8 and TRBJ2-3, is EAGVTQSPTHLIKTRGQQATLRCSPISGHTSVYWYQQALGLGLQFLLWYDEGEERNRGNFPPRFSGRQFPNYSSELNVNALELEDSALYLCASSFGLAATSTDTQYFGPGTRLTVL.

The V call is TRBV7-2, the J call TRBJ2-3; perhaps TRBD1 as D (5 bases). The CDR3 consists of 15 residues. The V gene's germline CDR1 is SGHTA and CDR2 FQGNSA. Trimming took 3 bases from V and 2 from J, leaving 12 bases between them. The CDR3 loop is CASSLWGQSTDTQYF. The CDR3 bases are TGTGCCAGCAGCTTGTGGGGCCAGTCCACAGATACGCAGTATTTT. Complete variable domain (other parts from reference TRBV7-2 and TRBJ2-3): GAGVSQSPSNKVTEKGKDVELRCDPISGHTALYWYRQSLGQGLEFLIYFQGNSAPDKSGLPSDRFSAERTGGSVSTLTIQRTQQEDSAVYLCASSLWGQSTDTQYFGPGTRLTVL.

This clone was counted once. A much larger clone is a single base away; this may be a read error. The chain recombines TRBV2 with TRBJ2-2; 8 bases map to TRBD2. The junction had 3 bases not matched to a gene; V was cut back by 6 bases and J by 0 bases. CDR3 length equals 15 residues. Germline V gives CDR1 SNHLY, CDR2 FYNNEI. The CDR3 region has the DNA TGTGCCAGCAGCGTCGGGGGGGCGAACACCGGGGAGCTGTTTTTT. It yields the protein CASSVGGANTGELFF.